The T cell receptor (beta chain) described here comes from a study of blood T cell repertoires in COVID-19. Looking at the study overall: Nucleic acid was either cDNA or gDNA, and it came from T cells, B-cell-depleted T cells, or PBMCs.

TCRdb's table, derived via immunoSEQ multiplex PCR, lists solely in-frame clones and lacks some. The sample has some 170,000 clones, around 80% seen once. V gave up 0 bases and J gave up 5 bases, with 11 bases separating them. CDR1 SGDLS and CDR2 YYNGEE come from the germline V gene. The CDR3 is made up of 14 amino acids. The receptor comes from a woman in her thirties or forties with COVID-19, enrolled during active disease. The sample was peripheral blood. The chain recombines TRBV9 with TRBJ2-5; D possibly corresponds to TRBD1 (6 bases). Written as DNA, the CDR3 is TGTGCCAGCAGCGTAGCGTCAGGGGTTGAGACCCAGTACTTC. Protein product: CASSVASGVETQYF.